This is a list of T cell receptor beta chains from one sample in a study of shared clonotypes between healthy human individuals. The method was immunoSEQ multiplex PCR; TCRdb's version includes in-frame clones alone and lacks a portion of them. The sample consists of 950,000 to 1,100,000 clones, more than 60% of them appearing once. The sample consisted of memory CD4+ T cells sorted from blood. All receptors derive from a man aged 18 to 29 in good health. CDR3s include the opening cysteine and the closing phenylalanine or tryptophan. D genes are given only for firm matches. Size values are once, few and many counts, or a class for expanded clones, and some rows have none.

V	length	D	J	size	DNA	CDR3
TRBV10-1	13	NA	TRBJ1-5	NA	TGCGCCAGCAGTGAGTCGATGGCTGGGCCCCAGCATTTT	CASSESMAGPQHF
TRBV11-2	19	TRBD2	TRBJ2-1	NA	TGTGCCAGCAGTCAAGTACCGGGTAGCGGGAGGGCGGCAGCGAATGAGCAGTTCTTC	CASSQVPGSGRAAANEQFF
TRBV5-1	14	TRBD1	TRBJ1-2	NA	TGCGCCAGCAGCCCACAGGGGATGAACTATGGCTACACCTTC	CASSPQGMNYGYTF
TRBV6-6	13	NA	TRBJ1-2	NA	TGTGCCAGCAGACAAACCCAGGACTATGGCTACACCTTC	CASRQTQDYGYTF
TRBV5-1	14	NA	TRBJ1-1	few	TGCGCCAGCAGCTTGGGAGTTTTGAACACTGAAGCTTTCTTT	CASSLGVLNTEAFF
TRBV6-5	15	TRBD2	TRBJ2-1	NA	TGTGCCAGCTCAAGAGGGGGGACTAGCGGGGATGAGCAGTTCTTC	CASSRGGTSGDEQFF
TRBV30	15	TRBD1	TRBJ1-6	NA	TGTGCCTCCCACCTCAAGACAGGGTCCAATTCACCCCTCCACTTT	CASHLKTGSNSPLHF
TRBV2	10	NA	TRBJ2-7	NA	TGTGCCAGCAGTATGCGCGAGCAGTACTTC	CASSMREQYF
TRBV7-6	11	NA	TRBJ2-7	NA	TGTGCCAGCAGCGCGGACCACGAGCAGTACTTC	CASSADHEQYF
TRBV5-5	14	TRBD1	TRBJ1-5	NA	TGTGCCAGCAGCGGGACAGGGGGGGATCAGCCCCAGCATTTT	CASSGTGGDQPQHF
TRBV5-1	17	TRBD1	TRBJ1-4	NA	TGCGCCAGCAGCATACGGACAGGGGGCAGAGCTAATGAAAAACTGTTTTTT	CASSIRTGGRANEKLFF
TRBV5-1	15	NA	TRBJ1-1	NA	TGCGCCAGCAGCTTGCGCCCCTCGGGGAACACTGAAGCTTTCTTT	CASSLRPSGNTEAFF
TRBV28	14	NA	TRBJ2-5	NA	TGTGCCAGCAGTTTACCCGGATATGGGGAGACCCAGTACTTC	CASSLPGYGETQYF
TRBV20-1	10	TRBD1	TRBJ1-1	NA	TGCAGTGCCTACAGGGGAGAAGCTTTCTTT	CSAYRGEAFF
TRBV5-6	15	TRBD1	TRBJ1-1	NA	TGTGCCAGCAGCTTGGAGACAGGGAAGAACACTGAAGCTTTCTTT	CASSLETGKNTEAFF
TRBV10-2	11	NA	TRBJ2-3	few	TGCGCCAGCCGACAGTCGGATACGCAGTATTTT	CASRQSDTQYF
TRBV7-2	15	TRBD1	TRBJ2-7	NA	TGTGCCAGCAGCTCCCTAGGGACAGGGGCCCACGAGCAGTACTTC	CASSSLGTGAHEQYF
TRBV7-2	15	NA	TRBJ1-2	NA	TGTGCCAGCAGCTTAGTCCAGGCGGGGGCAGGTGGCTACACCTTC	CASSLVQAGAGGYTF
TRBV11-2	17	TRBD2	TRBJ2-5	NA	TGTGCCAGCAGCTTAGGGACTAGCGGGAGTGGTCAAGAGACCCAGTACTTC	CASSLGTSGSGQETQYF
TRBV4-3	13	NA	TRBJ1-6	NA	TGCGCCAGCAGCCAAGATCTGCGGGGTAAAAGGGATTTT	CASSQDLRGKRDF
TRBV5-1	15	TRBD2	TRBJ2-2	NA	TGCGCCAGCAGCTTGCGCGGGAGTAGAACCGGGGAGCTGTTTTTT	CASSLRGSRTGELFF
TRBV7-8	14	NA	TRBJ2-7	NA	TGTGCCAGCAGCTTAACAGCGAAACCCTACGAGCAGTACTTC	CASSLTAKPYEQYF
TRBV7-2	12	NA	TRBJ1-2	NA	TGTGCCAGCAGCTTAGTAGGTTATGGCTACACCTTC	CASSLVGYGYTF
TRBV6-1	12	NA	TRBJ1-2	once	TGTGCCAGCAGTGAATTGTCTGGTGGCTACACCTTC	CASSELSGGYTF
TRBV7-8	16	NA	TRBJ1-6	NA	TGTGCCAGCAGCTTAGGAGCGGGGCTTACGAATTCACCCCTCCACTTT	CASSLGAGLTNSPLHF